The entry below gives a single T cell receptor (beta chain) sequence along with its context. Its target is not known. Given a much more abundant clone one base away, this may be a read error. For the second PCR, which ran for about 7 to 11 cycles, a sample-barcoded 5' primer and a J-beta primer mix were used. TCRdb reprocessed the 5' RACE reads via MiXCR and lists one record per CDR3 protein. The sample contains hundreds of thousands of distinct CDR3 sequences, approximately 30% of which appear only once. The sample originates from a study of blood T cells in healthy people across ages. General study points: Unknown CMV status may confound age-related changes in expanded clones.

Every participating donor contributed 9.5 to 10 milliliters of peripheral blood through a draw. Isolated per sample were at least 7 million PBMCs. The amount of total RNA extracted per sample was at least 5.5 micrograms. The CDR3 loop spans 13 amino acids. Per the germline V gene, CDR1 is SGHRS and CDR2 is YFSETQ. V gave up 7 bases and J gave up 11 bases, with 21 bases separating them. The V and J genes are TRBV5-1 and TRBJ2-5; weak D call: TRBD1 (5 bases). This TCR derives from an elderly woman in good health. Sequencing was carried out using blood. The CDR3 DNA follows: TGCGCCAGCGGATGGACATACTACAATGAGCAGTACTTC. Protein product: CASGWTYYNEQYF. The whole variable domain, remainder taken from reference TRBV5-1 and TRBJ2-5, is KAGVTQTPRYLIKTRGQQVTLSCSPISGHRSVSWYQQTPGQGLQFLFEYFSETQRNKGNFPGRFSGRQFSNSRSEMNVSTLELGDSALYLCASGWTYYNEQYFGPGTRLLVL.